This T cell receptor (beta chain) appears in the sequencing data of a study of blood T cell repertoires in COVID-19 (TCRdb year 2020). At the level of the whole study: Samples from collaborators originated in the United States, Italy and Spain and spanned both the acute and convalescent phases of COVID-19. The repertoires were released in a freely available public database meant as a resource for research on the immune response to SARS-CoV-2. A de-identified subject ID, COVID-19 status, age in years and sex were almost always included in the sample metadata. The samples were drawn from the first 160 participants of the ongoing ImmuneRACE study and from 1,200 or so subjects provided by 6 global collaborators. The material from the prospective study consisted of cDNA or gDNA derived from T cells, B-cell-depleted T cells, or PBMCs. Deeply sampled blood TCRbeta repertoires from subjects exposed to, actively infected with, or recovered from COVID-19 were included in the dataset. HLA class I and class II types, where available, came from metadata supplied by the sample provider rather than from assay-based typing. The study at large found these results: The amount of clinical and demographic metadata varied by source and participant and was provided uncurated.

As concerns this clone: There is no known antigen for this receptor. It has no much larger one-base neighbor in the sample; base qualities were not kept.

One collaborating source in Seattle enrolled patients during active infection and followed them longitudinally through the course of disease. The collaborating institutions used their own protocols to collect whole blood in K2EDTA tubes. For TCRbeta analysis, collaborator samples were shipped as frozen whole blood, as isolated PBMCs, or as DNA extracted from either sample type. TCRbeta CDR3 regions were amplified from genomic DNA by means of the immunoSEQ Assay, a bias-controlled multiplex PCR. As for the original processing: Nucleated cell counts per sample were estimated from amplification of reference gene primers within the assay. To quantify the absolute abundance of each unique TCRbeta CDR3 rearrangement, sequence reads were collapsed and filtered. For each sample, productive Simpson clonality was calculated as the square root of Simpson's diversity index across productive rearrangements. As stored in TCRdb, this immuneACCESS dataset retains in-frame rearrangements with V and J assigned. A fraction of the clones does not appear; measured against another copy, unresolved V genes explain less than half of the discrepancy, and the remainder lacks a known reason. Clonal size and the V and J genes are those of that table, whereas D and trimming came from the DNA. The sample data list some 350,000 clones, and more than 70% of these were observed just once. Jointly, the top ten make up 5.5% to 7.5% of the sample.

From the cysteine through the phenylalanine, the CDR3 covers 16 amino acids. Kept here is only the CDR3 DNA, which spans 48 bases and is read in frame from base 1. V is pared back by 2 bases and J by 0 bases, with 12 bases lying between the germline termini. Sequences SGHTA (CDR1) and FQGTGA (CDR2) are obtained from the germline V gene. The TCR originated in a woman between 65 and 79 years old with COVID-19, enrolled during active disease. The receptor chain draws on TRBV7-3 and TRBJ2-3; 6 matching bases give a weak D call of TRBD1. The sequencing input was peripheral blood. The DNA reads as follows: TGTGCCAGCAGCTTAGGGCACAGGGTTAGCACAGATACGCAGTATTTT. This sequence encodes CASSLGHRVSTDTQYF.